This TCR beta chain was retrieved from a study of beta chain features in type 1 diabetes. Whole-study findings and limits: There was no resolution here of whether HLA type influences TCRB rearrangement. Shortening that was moderate but significant affected the TCRB CDR3s of Type 1 diabetes patients in all four CD4+ subsets. Across patients, naive, central memory and Treg TCRB repertoires exhibited apparently greater similarity than was observed across healthy donors.

In germline, CDR1 is MDHEN, CDR2 SYDVKM. V dropped 2 bases and J dropped 4; count of bases not matched to a gene: 13. CDR3 length: 18 residues. This clone was counted many times. Its matching antigen is unknown. Reverse transcription of all isolated RNA meant that expressed TCRB transcripts were sequenced. Measured with immunoSEQ multiplex PCR; TCRdb has only the in-frame clones, and not every one. The sample holds roughly 300,000 clones; under 8.5% are singletons and the top ten take more than 0.4%. Blood was drawn once from each donor into heparinised tubes. The draws averaged about 120 mL. The chain joins TRBV28 to TRBJ2-1, with 8 bases lining up with TRBD1. What was sequenced was central memory CD4+ T cells from blood. This receptor was identified in a woman aged 18-29 years in good health. The CDR3 DNA reads as TGTGCCAGCAGTTTAAGGACAGGGTTGCTTCGCGGTTACAATGAGCAGTTCTTC. It specifies CASSLRTGLLRGYNEQFF.